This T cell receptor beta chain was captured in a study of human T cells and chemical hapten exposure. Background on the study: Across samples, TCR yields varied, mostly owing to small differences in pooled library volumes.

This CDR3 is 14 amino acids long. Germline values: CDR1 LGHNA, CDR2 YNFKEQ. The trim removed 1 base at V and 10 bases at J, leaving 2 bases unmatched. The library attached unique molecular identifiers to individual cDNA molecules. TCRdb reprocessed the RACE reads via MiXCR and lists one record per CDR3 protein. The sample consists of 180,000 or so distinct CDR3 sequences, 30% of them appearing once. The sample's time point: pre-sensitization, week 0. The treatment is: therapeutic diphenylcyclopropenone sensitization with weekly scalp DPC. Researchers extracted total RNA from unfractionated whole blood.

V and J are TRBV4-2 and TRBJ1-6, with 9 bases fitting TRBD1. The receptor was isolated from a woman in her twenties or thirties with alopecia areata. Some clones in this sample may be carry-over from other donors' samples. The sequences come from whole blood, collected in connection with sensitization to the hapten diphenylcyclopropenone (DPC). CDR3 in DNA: TGTGCCAGCAGCCAAGGGGACAGGGAGTCACCCCTCCACTTT. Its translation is CASSQGDRESPLHF.